This passage covers 12 T cell receptor beta chains from one sample sequenced in a study of T cell responses to AZD1222 COVID-19 vaccine (dated by TCRdb to 2020 to 2023). The intended sense of this specimen's time point label: about 28 days (+/-7) after the second vaccine dose. Libraries were made using the immunoSEQ multiplex PCR assay. As stored in TCRdb, this immuneACCESS dataset retains in-frame rearrangements with V and J assigned. A fraction of the clones does not appear; measured against another copy, unresolved V genes explain less than half of the discrepancy, and the remainder lacks a known reason. A total of 90,000 to 120,000 clones appear in this sample, 92% of them only once. The ten largest clones capture approximately 8.9% of the sample. Source: peripheral blood, taken 28 days after the second AZD1222 dose. Every receptor here comes from an adult who received the AZD1222 COVID-19 vaccine.

This chain connects TRBV19 to TRBJ2-1, with 9 positions matching TRBD2. J gave up 0 bases and V 3 bases, and 6 bases lay outside the gene matches. CDR3 length: 17 residues. CDR1 LNHDA and CDR2 SQIVND come from the germline V gene (reference sequence). The DNA of the CDR3 is TGTGCCAGTAGTATGAGCGGGAGGACAATCTCCTACAATGAGCAGTTCTTC. Translation gives CASSMSGRTISYNEQFF.

This clone came up a few times. The J gene is TRBJ1-1, the V gene TRBV5-1; 8 bases line up with TRBD1. J gave up 7 bases and V 3 bases, and 2 bases lay outside the gene matches. Germline V lookup: CDR1 SGHRS, CDR2 YFSETQ. CDR3 length equals 12 residues. The chain's CDR3 is CASSYDRGEAFF. CDR3 nucleotides: TGCGCCAGCAGCTATGACAGGGGTGAAGCTTTCTTT.

The V call is TRBV7-8, the J call TRBJ2-5; 9 nucleotides line up with TRBD2. Germline V gene data show CDR1 as SGHVS and CDR2 as FQNEAQ. The CDR3 totals 17 residues. J was trimmed by 5 bases and V by 0 bases; bases with no gene match: 10. Here the CDR3 reads CASSLALAGGPKETQYF. CDR3 sequence (DNA): TGTGCCAGCAGCTTAGCGTTGGCGGGAGGGCCGAAGGAGACCCAGTACTTC.

J is TRBJ2-1 and V is TRBV27, with 12 bases matching TRBD2. Per the germline V gene, CDR1 is MNHEY and CDR2 is SMNVEV (reference sequence). The CDR3 runs to 16 residues. V gave up 6 bases and J gave up 6 bases; unmatched junction bases: 9. The CDR3 sequence is CASRSRGLAGPNEQFF. The CDR3 bases are TGTGCCAGCAGGTCCAGAGGACTAGCGGGACCCAATGAGCAGTTCTTC.

This rearrangement joins TRBV6-1 to TRBJ1-2; 7 bases fit TRBD1. The CDR3 is made up of 15 amino acids. V lost 0 bases and J lost 7; bases outside the gene matches: 8. Germline CDR1 MNHNS, CDR2 SASEGT. CDR3 sequence reads: CASSEAPTGTAGYTF. In DNA form, the CDR3 reads TGTGCCAGCAGTGAAGCTCCGACAGGGACTGCTGGCTACACCTTC.

The chain combines TRBV15 with TRBJ1-2; D gene ambiguous. The V gene lost 3 bases and the J gene lost 14 bases, with 16 bases spanning the gap. The germline V gene has CDR1 LNHNV and CDR2 YYDKDF (reference sequence). The CDR3 has 12 residues. Here the CDR3 reads CATSSPYTLVTF. The CDR3, as DNA: TGTGCCACCAGCAGTCCTTACACCCTTGTTACCTTC.

The rearrangement joins TRBV29-1 to TRBJ1-5; maybe TRBD1 (5 bases). The CDR3 has 12 amino acids. V lost 6 bases, J lost 3 bases, and 9 bases lay in between. The germline gives CDR1 SQVTM, CDR2 ANQGSEA. In DNA, the CDR3 is TGCAGCGTGGGGGGTTTCAATCAGCCCCAGCATTTT. It is translated as CSVGGFNQPQHF.

V usage is TRBV27 and J usage is TRBJ2-5; 7 bases map to TRBD1. The germline V gene has CDR1 MNHEY and CDR2 SMNVEV (reference sequence). With 6 bases clipped from V and 5 bases from J, the junction kept 12 bases outside the gene matches. This CDR3 comprises 15 residues. The chain's CDR3 is CASRVRLGGAETQYF. The CDR3 DNA is TGTGCCAGCAGGGTCCGTTTAGGGGGCGCCGAGACCCAGTACTTC.

The CDR3 bases are TGTGCCAGCAGCCTAGGACGCCTCTATAGCAATCAGCCCCAGCATTTT. Its translation: CASSLGRLYSNQPQHF. The genes are TRBV14 and TRBJ1-5; D is unclear. The CDR3 consists of 16 residues. Trimming removed 4 bases at V and 0 bases at J, with 13 bases between. Germline values: CDR1 SGHDN, CDR2 FVKESK.

The J gene is TRBJ2-7, the V gene TRBV3-1 (or the pseudogene TRBV3-2); 8 bases fit TRBD2. CDR3 length: 14 residues. V lost 7 bases, J lost 5 bases, and 10 bases stayed unmatched. Germline V gene lookup returns CDR1 LGHDT and CDR2 YNNKEL (reference sequence). Written as DNA, the CDR3 is TGTGCCAGCACTACACTAGCGGAGCTGGACGAGCAGTACTTC. Protein product: CASTTLAELDEQYF.

The table lists this clone with a few counts. The genes are TRBV29-1 and TRBJ1-2; no clear D. The V end was cut by 2 bases, the J end by 4 bases, with 8 bases between. Germline loops: CDR1 SQVTM, CDR2 ANQGSEA. The CDR3 consists of 12 residues. The CDR3 DNA reads TGCAGCGTTGAATGGGATGGCTATGGCTACACCTTC. It specifies CSVEWDGYGYTF.

The chain combines TRBV7-9 with TRBJ2-7; D may correspond to TRBD1 or TRBD2 (5 bases each). The CDR3 runs to 15 residues. The V gene lost 4 bases and the J gene lost 0 bases, with 13 bases spanning the gap. Germline V gene sequence: CDR1 SEHNR, CDR2 FQNEAQ (reference sequence). CDR3 coding DNA: TGTGCCAGCAGCTACCAGGGCACTAGCTCCTACGAGCAGTACTTC. It specifies CASSYQGTSSYEQYF.